These 11 T cell receptor beta chains were sequenced from one sample in a study of T cells in Graves' hyperthyroidism and ophthalmopathy. The CDR3 regions of TCR beta were amplified from RNA transcripts. Using the HTBI primer set, a first-round RT-PCR was run on the TCR CDR3. A single record per CDR3 protein comes from TCRdb applying MiXCR to the multiplex PCR reads. The sample gives some 250,000 distinct CDR3 sequences, 13% to 15% of which show up once; more than 10% is in the top ten. Sequencing was performed on blood. These receptors all stem from a woman aged 40 to 49 with Graves' hyperthyroidism that later progressed to Graves' ophthalmopathy.

This rearrangement joins TRBV28 to TRBJ2-3; 15 bases match TRBD2. V lost 5 bases, J lost 4 bases, and 10 bases stayed unmatched. CDR3 length equals 18 residues. CDR1 and CDR2 (germline): MDHEN, SYDVKM. CDR3 nucleotides: TGTGCCAGCAGTCTAGGGATCGGGACTAGCGGGAGGCCAGATACGCAGTATTTT. Translated, it gives CASSLGIGTSGRPDTQYF.

Ten or more counts support this clonotype. The chain uses TRBV20-1 and TRBJ2-1; TRBD2 matches 7 bases. The CDR3 has 14 residues. The V gene's germline CDR1 is DFQATT and CDR2 SNEGSKA (reference sequence). V shed 5 bases and J 7 bases; nucleotides not matched to a gene: 11. The CDR3 DNA is TGCAGTGCTGATAGCGGGCGGGGGTGGAATGAGCAGTTCTTC. Protein product: CSADSGRGWNEQFF.

The genes are TRBV7-2 and TRBJ2-5, with D possibly matching TRBD1 (5 bases). V was pared by 5 bases and J by 5 bases, with 18 bases between. CDR3 length: 15 amino acids. Germline-derived CDR1 and CDR2 are SGHTA and FQGNSA. As DNA, the CDR3 is TGTGCCAGCAGCGCCGGAACAGGATTAGGGGAGACCCAGTACTTC. Protein product: CASSAGTGLGETQYF.

This chain joins TRBV11-3 and TRBJ2-2; TRBD2 agrees at 8 bases. Trimming cost V 10 bases and J 4 bases; bases outside gene matches: 14. Germline CDR1 is SGHNT and CDR2 is YENEEA. The CDR3 is made up of 16 amino acids. This CDR3 reads CATHPGGALGTGELFF. CDR3 coding DNA: TGTGCCACCCACCCCGGGGGGGCGCTGGGCACCGGGGAGCTGTTTTTT.

This clonotype was counted only a few times. The chain uses TRBV4-1 and TRBJ1-4; possible D gene TRBD1, 5 bases. Trimming left V 4 bases short and J 0 bases short, with 15 bases between. This CDR3 is built from 17 residues. Looked up from germline, CDR1 is MGHRA and CDR2 is YSYEKL. The CDR3, as DNA: TGCGCCAGCAGCCCCGTGGGGCAGTTTGCAACTAATGAAAAACTGTTTTTT. This encodes CASSPVGQFATNEKLFF.

This clonotype was counted at least ten times. The chain links TRBV2 to TRBJ1-1, with D tentatively TRBD1 (5 bases). CDR1 is SNHLY and CDR2 is FYNNEI in the germline V gene. Trimming removed 4 bases at V and 3 bases at J, with 9 bases between. CDR3 length: 13 amino acids. CDR3 residues: CASSALGDTEAFF. The CDR3 DNA sequence: TGTGCCAGCAGTGCGTTGGGGGACACTGAAGCTTTCTTT.

As regards this clonotype: A much larger clone lies a single base off, so this may be a read error. V and J are TRBV10-3 and TRBJ1-5; no firm D call. CDR3 length equals 14 residues. V was cut by 8 bases and J by 0 bases, with 11 bases left in between. Germline CDR1 reads ENHRY; CDR2 reads SYGVKD. CDR3 sequence (DNA): TGTGCCATCGGTGTCGAGGATAGCAATCAGCCCCAGCATTTT. Protein sequence: CAIGVEDSNQPQHF.

This clonotype was observed at least ten times. The J gene is TRBJ1-4, the V gene TRBV7-2; D call uncertain. The CDR3 spans 17 residues. In germline, CDR1 is SGHTA, CDR2 FQGNSA. V was trimmed by 6 bases and J by 0 bases, leaving 17 bases between them. The CDR3 nucleotides read TGTGCCAGCAGTCGCAGACTCACAAGTACAACTAATGAAAAACTGTTTTTT. Translating it yields CASSRRLTSTTNEKLFF.

For the CDR3, the DNA is TGTGCCAGTAGTCAGCGGGGGTTGGATGAGCAGTTCTTC. Its protein is CASSQRGLDEQFF. The V and J genes are TRBV19 and TRBJ2-1; 8 nucleotides align to TRBD2. Germline V lookup: CDR1 LNHDA, CDR2 SQIVND (reference sequence). V trimming: 5 bases; J trimming: 8 bases; junction bases outside the gene matches: 5. The CDR3 loop spans 13 amino acids.

The table lists this clonotype with many counts. The chain carries TRBV27 and TRBJ2-2, with 9 bases lining up with TRBD2. The junction had 5 bases not matched to a gene; V was cut back by 4 bases and J by 5 bases. Germline CDR1 reads MNHEY; CDR2 reads SMNVEV (reference sequence). The CDR3 length is 15 residues. Here the CDR3 reads CASSWGLAETGELFF. The CDR3, as DNA: TGTGCCAGCAGTTGGGGACTAGCAGAGACCGGGGAGCTGTTTTTT.

As regards this clonotype: A much bigger clone sits one base away, suggesting this may be a read error. The chain couples TRBV10-3 to TRBJ1-6, with D perhaps matching TRBD1 (6 bases). Germline V gene data show CDR1 as ENHRY and CDR2 as SYGVKD. CDR3 size: 15 residues. Trimming took off 4 bases at V and 6 bases at J, with 13 bases between the two ends. CDR3 in amino acids: CAISGGGRLNSPLHF. CDR3 nucleotides: TGTGCCATCAGTGGAGGGGGGCGTCTTAATTCACCCCTCCACTTT.